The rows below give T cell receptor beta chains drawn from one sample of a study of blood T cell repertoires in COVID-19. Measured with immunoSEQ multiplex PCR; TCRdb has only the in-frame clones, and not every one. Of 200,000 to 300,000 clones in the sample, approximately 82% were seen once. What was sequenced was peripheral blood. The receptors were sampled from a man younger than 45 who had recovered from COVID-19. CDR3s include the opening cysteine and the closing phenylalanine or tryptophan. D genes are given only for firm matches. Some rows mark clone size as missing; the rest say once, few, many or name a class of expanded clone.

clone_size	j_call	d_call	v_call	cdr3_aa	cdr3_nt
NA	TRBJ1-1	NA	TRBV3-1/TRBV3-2	CASSLGGASEAFF	TGTGCCAGCAGCCTAGGGGGTGCGTCTGAAGCTTTCTTT
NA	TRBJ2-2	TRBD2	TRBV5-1	CASSPGTSDAGELFF	TGCGCCAGCAGCCCTGGGACTAGTGACGCCGGGGAGCTGTTTTTT
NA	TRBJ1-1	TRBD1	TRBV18	CASSPYRGIMNTEAFF	TGTGCCAGCTCACCCTACAGGGGGATAATGAACACTGAAGCTTTCTTT
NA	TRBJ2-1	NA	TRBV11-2	CASSFYRQAAPSIPEQFF	TGTGCCAGCAGCTTTTACCGACAGGCGGCACCATCTATTCCTGAGCAGTTCTTC
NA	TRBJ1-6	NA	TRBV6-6	CAASQTGRYNSPLHF	TGTGCCGCAAGTCAAACAGGAAGATATAATTCACCCCTCCACTTT
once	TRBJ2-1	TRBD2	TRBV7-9	CASSQPGLAAGNEQFF	TGTGCCAGCAGCCAGCCGGGACTAGCTGCAGGCAATGAGCAGTTCTTC
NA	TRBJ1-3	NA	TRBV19	CASPLDCSWVLYGNTIYF	TGTGCCAGTCCCCTGGACTGTAGCTGGGTGTTATATGGAAACACCATATATTTT
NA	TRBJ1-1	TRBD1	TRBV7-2	CASSFDRGGAFF	TGTGCCAGCAGCTTCGACAGGGGAGGAGCTTTCTTT
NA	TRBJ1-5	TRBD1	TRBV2	CASSSDRGLQPQHF	TGTGCCAGCAGCTCGGACAGGGGGCTTCAGCCCCAGCATTTT
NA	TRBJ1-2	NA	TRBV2	CASSEGVERHYGYTF	TGTGCCAGCAGTGAAGGCGTGGAGAGACACTATGGCTACACCTTC
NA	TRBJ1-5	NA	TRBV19	CASSIGGDYQPQHF	TGTGCCAGTAGTATCGGGGGGGATTATCAGCCCCAGCATTTT
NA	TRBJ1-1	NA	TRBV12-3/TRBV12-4	CASRSGVDAFF	TGTGCCAGCAGGTCAGGGGTGGATGCTTTCTTT
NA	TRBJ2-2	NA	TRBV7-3	CASSPTGTGNTGELFF	TGTGCCAGCAGCCCCACCGGGACTGGCAACACCGGGGAGCTGTTTTTT
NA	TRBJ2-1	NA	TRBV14	CASSLQGGYNEQFF	TGTGCCAGCAGCCTGCAGGGCGGCTACAATGAGCAGTTCTTC
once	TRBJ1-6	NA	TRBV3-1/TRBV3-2	CASSQVRNSPLHF	TGTGCCAGCAGCCAGGTCAGGAATTCACCCCTCCACTTT
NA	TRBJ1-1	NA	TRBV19	CASIPWGWTATEAFF	TGTGCCAGTATCCCCTGGGGATGGACAGCCACTGAAGCTTTCTTT
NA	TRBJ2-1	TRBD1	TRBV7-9	CASSFRTGVNEQFF	TGTGCCAGCAGCTTTAGAACAGGGGTAAATGAGCAGTTCTTC
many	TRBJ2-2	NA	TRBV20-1	CSASESGDAGELFF	TGCAGTGCTAGTGAATCAGGGGACGCCGGGGAGCTGTTTTTT
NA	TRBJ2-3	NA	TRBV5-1	CASSPPGSTDTQYF	TGCGCCAGCAGCCCGCCGGGTAGCACAGATACGCAGTATTTT
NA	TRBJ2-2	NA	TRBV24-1	CATSRGGVLSTGELFF	TGTGCCACCAGTAGGGGTGGGGTTTTATCAACCGGGGAGCTGTTTTTT
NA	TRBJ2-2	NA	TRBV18	CASSPPRQANTGELFF	TGTGCCAGCTCACCACCGCGCCAAGCGAACACCGGGGAGCTGTTTTTT
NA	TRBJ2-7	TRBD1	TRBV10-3	CAISENRGITDEQYF	TGTGCCATCAGCGAGAACAGGGGCATCACCGACGAGCAGTACTTC
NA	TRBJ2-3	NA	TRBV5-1	CASSPISQGSTDTQYF	TGCGCCAGCAGCCCCATCAGTCAGGGGAGCACAGATACGCAGTATTTT
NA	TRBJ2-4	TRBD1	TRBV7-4	CASSLEGAGEQLAKNIQYF	TGTGCCAGCAGCTTAGAGGGGGCCGGGGAACAGCTAGCCAAAAACATTCAGTACTTC
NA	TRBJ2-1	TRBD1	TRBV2	CASSERTGVSYNEQFF	TGTGCCAGCAGTGAAAGGACAGGCGTCTCCTACAATGAGCAGTTCTTC
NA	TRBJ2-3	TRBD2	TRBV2	CASSETLGGGRYTDTQYF	TGTGCCAGCAGTGAGACCTTGGGGGGAGGGAGGTACACAGATACGCAGTATTTT
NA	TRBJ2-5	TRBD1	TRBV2	CASSPTGRETQYF	TGTGCCAGCAGTCCGACAGGGCGGGAGACCCAGTACTTC
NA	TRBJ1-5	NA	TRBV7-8	CASRLGASNQPQHF	TGTGCCAGCCGCTTAGGGGCCAGCAATCAGCCCCAGCATTTT
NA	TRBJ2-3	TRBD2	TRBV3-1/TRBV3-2	CASSQGLAADTQYF	TGTGCCAGCAGCCAGGGACTAGCGGCGGATACGCAGTATTTT